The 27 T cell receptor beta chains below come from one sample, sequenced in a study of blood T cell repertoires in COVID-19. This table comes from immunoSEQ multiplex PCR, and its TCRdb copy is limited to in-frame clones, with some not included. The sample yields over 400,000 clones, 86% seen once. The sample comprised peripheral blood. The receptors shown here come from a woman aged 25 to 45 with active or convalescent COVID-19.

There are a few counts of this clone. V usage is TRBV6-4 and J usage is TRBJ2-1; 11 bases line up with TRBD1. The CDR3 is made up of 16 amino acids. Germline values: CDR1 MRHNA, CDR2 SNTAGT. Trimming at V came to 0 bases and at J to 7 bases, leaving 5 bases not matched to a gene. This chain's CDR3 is CASSDSSGQGANEQFF. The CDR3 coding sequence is TGTGCCAGCAGTGACTCTAGTGGACAGGGGGCGAATGAGCAGTTCTTC.

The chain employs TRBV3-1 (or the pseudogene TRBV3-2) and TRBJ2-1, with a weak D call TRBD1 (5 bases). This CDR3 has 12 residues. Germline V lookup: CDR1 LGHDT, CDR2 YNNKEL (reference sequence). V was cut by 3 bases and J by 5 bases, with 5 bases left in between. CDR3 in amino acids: CASSQTDNEQFF. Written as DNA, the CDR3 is TGTGCCAGCAGCCAGACAGACAATGAGCAGTTCTTC.

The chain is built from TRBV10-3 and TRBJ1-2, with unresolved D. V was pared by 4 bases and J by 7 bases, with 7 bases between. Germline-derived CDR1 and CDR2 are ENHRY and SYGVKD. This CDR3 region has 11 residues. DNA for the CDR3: TGTGCCATCAGTGGTGGCGGTGGCTACACCTTC. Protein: CAISGGGGYTF.

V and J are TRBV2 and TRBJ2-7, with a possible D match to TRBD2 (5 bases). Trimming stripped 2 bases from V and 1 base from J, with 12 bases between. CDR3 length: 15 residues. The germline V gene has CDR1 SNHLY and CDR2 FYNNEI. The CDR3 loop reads CASSESTRGSYEQYF. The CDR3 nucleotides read TGTGCCAGCAGTGAAAGTACCCGGGGTTCCTACGAGCAGTACTTC. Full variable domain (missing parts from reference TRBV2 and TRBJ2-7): EPEVTQTPSHQVTQMGQEVILRCVPISNHLYFYWYRQILGQKVEFLVSFYNNEISEKSEIFDDQFSVERPDGSNFTLKIRSTKLEDSAMYFCASSESTRGSYEQYFGPGTRLTVT.

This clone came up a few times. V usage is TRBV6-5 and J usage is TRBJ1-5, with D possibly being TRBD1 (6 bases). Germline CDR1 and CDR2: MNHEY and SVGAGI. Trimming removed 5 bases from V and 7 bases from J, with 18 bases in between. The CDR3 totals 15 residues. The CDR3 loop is CASSRSGQRTQPQHF. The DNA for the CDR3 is TGTGCCAGCAGTCGCAGTGGACAGCGTACCCAGCCCCAGCATTTT.

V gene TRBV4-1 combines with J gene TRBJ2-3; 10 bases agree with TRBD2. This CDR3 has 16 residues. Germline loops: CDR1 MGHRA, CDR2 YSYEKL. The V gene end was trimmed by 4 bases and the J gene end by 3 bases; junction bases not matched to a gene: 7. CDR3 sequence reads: CASSPREAGGTDTQYF. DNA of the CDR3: TGCGCCAGCAGCCCCAGAGAAGCGGGGGGGACAGATACGCAGTATTTT.

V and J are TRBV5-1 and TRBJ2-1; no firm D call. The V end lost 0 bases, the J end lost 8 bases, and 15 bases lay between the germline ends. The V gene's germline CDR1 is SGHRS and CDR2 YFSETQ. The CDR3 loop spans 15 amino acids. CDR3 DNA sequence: TGCGCCAGCAGCTTGGGGTCGGTAACTATTCATGAGCAGTTCTTC. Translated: CASSLGSVTIHEQFF. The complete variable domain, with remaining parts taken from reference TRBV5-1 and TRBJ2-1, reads KAGVTQTPRYLIKTRGQQVTLSCSPISGHRSVSWYQQTPGQGLQFLFEYFSETQRNKGNFPGRFSGRQFSNSRSEMNVSTLELGDSALYLCASSLGSVTIHEQFFGPGTRLTVL.

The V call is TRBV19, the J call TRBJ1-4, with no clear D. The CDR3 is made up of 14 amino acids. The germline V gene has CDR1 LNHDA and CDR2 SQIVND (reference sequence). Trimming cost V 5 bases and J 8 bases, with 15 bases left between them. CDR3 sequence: CASSLGAGGEKLFF. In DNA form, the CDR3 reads TGTGCCAGTAGTCTTGGAGCGGGAGGAGAAAAACTGTTTTTT. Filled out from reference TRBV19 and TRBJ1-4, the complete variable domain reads DGGITQSPKYLFRKEGQNVTLSCEQNLNHDAMYWYRQDPGQGLRLIYYSQIVNDFQKGDIAEGYSVSREKKESFPLTVTSAQKNPTAFYLCASSLGAGGEKLFFGSGTQLSVL.

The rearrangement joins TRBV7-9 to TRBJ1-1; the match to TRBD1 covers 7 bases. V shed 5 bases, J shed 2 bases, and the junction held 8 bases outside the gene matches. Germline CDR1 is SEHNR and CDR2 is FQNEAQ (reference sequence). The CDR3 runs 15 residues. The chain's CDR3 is CASSDLGQTNTEAFF. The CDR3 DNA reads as TGTGCCAGCAGCGACCTGGGACAGACAAACACTGAAGCTTTCTTT.

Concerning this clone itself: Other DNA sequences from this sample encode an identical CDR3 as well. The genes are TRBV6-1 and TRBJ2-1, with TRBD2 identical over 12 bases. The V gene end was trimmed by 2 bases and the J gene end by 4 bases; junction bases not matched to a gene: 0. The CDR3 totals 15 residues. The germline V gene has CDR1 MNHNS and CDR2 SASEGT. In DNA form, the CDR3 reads TGTGCCAGCAGTGAACTAGCGGGGGGGTACAATGAGCAGTTCTTC. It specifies CASSELAGGYNEQFF.

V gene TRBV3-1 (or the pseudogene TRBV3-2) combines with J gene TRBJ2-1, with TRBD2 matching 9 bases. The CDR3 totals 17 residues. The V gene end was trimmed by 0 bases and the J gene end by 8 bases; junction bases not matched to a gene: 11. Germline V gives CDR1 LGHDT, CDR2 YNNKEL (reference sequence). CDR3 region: CASSQDASGGPRDEQFF. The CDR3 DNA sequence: TGTGCCAGCAGCCAAGACGCCAGCGGGGGGCCAAGGGATGAGCAGTTCTTC.

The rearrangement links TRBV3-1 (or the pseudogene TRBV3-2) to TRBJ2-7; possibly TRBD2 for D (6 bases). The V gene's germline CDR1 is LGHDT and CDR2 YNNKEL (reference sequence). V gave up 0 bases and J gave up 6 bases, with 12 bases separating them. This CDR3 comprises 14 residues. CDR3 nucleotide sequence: TGTGCCAGCAGCCAAGATTGGGACTTCGGCGAGCAGTACTTC. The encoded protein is CASSQDWDFGEQYF.

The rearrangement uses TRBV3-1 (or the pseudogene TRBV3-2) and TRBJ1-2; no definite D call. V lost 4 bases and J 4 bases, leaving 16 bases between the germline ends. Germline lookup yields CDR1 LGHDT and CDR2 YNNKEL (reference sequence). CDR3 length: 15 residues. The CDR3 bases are TGTGCCAGCAGCCGGGAGTCCCGCGGGGTCTATGGCTACACCTTC. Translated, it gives CASSRESRGVYGYTF.

CDR3 in amino acids: CASSPDRTGGTQPQHF. The DNA for the CDR3 is TGTGCCAGCAGCCCCGATAGGACAGGGGGCACTCAGCCCCAGCATTTT. The rearrangement uses TRBV7-9 and TRBJ1-5; 11 bases match TRBD1. The CDR3 runs to 16 residues. V dropped 5 bases and J dropped 6; count of bases not matched to a gene: 9. The germline V gene has CDR1 SEHNR and CDR2 FQNEAQ (reference sequence).

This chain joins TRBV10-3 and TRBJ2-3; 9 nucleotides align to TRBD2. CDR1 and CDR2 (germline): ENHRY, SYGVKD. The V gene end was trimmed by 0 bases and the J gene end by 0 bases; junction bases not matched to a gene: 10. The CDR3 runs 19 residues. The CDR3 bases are TGTGCCATCAGTGAGTCGGCCGTGGCTAGCGGGGATAGCACAGATACGCAGTATTTT. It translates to CAISESAVASGDSTDTQYF.

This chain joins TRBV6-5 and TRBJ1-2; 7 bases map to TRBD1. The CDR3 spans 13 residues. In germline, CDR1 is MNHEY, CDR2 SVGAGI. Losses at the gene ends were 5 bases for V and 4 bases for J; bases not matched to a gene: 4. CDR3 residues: CASSPDRVYGYTF. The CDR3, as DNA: TGTGCCAGCAGTCCTGACAGGGTCTATGGCTACACCTTC.

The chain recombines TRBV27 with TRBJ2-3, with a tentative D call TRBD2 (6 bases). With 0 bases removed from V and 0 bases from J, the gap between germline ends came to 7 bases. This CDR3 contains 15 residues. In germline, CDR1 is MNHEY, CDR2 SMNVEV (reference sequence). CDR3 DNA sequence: TGTGCCAGCAGTTTATCGCGGGGAAGCACAGATACGCAGTATTTT. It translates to CASSLSRGSTDTQYF.

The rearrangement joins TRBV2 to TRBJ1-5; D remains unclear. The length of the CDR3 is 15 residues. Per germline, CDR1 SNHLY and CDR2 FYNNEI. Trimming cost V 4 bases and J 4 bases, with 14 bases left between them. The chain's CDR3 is CASSAEGGVNQPQHF. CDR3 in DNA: TGTGCCAGCAGTGCGGAGGGCGGGGTGAATCAGCCCCAGCATTTT.

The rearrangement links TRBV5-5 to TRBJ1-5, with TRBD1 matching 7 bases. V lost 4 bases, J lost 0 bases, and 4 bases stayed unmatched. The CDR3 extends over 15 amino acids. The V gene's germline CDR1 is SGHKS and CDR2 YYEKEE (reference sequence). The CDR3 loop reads CASSEGTVSNQPQHF. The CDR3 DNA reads TGTGCCAGCAGCGAAGGGACAGTTAGCAATCAGCCCCAGCATTTT.

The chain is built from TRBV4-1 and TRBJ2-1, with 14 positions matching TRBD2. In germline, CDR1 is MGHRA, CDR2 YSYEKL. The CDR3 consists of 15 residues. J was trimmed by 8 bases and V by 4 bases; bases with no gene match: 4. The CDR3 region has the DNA TGCGCCAGCAGCCCCGGGACTAGCGGGAGCTATGAGCAGTTCTTC. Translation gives CASSPGTSGSYEQFF.

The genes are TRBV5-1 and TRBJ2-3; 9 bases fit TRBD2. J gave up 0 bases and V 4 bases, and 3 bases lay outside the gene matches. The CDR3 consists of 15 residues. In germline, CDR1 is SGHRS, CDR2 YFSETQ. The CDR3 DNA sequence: TGCGCCAGCAGCACAGGACTAGCGAGCACAGATACGCAGTATTTT. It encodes CASSTGLASTDTQYF.

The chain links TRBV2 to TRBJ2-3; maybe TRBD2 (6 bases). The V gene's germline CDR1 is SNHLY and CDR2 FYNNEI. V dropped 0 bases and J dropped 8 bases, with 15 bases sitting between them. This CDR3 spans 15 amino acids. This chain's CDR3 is CASSEAETRVFTQYF. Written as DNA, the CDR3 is TGTGCCAGCAGTGAAGCGGAGACTAGGGTTTTTACGCAGTATTTT.

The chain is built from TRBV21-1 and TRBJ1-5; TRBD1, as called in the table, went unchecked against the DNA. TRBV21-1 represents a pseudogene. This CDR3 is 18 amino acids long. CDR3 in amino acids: CASSKQMGRDYSNQPQHF. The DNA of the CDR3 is TGTGCCAGCAGCAAACAAATGGGCAGGGATTATAGCAATCAGCCCCAGCATTTT.

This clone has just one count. The CDR3: CASSSRGSHYGYTF. CDR3 sequence (DNA): TGTGCCAGCAGTTCCCGGGGAAGCCACTATGGCTACACCTTC. This chain connects TRBV27 to TRBJ1-2; D uncertain. There are 14 residues in the CDR3. V lost 4 bases and J 3 bases, leaving 12 bases between the germline ends. Germline V gene lookup returns CDR1 MNHEY and CDR2 SMNVEV (reference sequence).

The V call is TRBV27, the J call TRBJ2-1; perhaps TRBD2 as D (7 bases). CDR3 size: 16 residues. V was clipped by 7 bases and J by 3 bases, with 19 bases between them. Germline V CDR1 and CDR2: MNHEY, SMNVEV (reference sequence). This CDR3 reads CASNPWSGDNYNEQFF. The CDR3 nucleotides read TGTGCCAGCAACCCTTGGAGCGGGGACAACTACAATGAGCAGTTCTTC.

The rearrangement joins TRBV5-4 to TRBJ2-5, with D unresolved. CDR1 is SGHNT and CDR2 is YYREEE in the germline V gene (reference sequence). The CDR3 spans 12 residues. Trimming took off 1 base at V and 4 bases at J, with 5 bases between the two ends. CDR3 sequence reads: CASSLPGETQYF. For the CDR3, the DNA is TGTGCCAGCAGCTTGCCAGGAGAGACCCAGTACTTC. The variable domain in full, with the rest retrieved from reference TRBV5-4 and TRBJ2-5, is ETGVTQSPTHLIKTRGQQVTLRCSSQSGHNTVSWYQQALGQGPQFIFQYYREEENGRGNFPPRFSGLQFPNYSSELNVNALELDDSALYLCASSLPGETQYFGPGTRLLVL.

CDR3 nucleotides: TGTGCCAGTTTTCCGACAGCGCTCTACAATGAGCAGTTCTTC. This codes for CASFPTALYNEQFF. The rearrangement links TRBV18 to TRBJ2-1; TRBD1 might be the D (5 bases). V lost 9 bases and J lost 3, with 15 bases in between. The CDR3 covers 14 residues. CDR1 KGHSH and CDR2 LQKENI come from the germline V gene.